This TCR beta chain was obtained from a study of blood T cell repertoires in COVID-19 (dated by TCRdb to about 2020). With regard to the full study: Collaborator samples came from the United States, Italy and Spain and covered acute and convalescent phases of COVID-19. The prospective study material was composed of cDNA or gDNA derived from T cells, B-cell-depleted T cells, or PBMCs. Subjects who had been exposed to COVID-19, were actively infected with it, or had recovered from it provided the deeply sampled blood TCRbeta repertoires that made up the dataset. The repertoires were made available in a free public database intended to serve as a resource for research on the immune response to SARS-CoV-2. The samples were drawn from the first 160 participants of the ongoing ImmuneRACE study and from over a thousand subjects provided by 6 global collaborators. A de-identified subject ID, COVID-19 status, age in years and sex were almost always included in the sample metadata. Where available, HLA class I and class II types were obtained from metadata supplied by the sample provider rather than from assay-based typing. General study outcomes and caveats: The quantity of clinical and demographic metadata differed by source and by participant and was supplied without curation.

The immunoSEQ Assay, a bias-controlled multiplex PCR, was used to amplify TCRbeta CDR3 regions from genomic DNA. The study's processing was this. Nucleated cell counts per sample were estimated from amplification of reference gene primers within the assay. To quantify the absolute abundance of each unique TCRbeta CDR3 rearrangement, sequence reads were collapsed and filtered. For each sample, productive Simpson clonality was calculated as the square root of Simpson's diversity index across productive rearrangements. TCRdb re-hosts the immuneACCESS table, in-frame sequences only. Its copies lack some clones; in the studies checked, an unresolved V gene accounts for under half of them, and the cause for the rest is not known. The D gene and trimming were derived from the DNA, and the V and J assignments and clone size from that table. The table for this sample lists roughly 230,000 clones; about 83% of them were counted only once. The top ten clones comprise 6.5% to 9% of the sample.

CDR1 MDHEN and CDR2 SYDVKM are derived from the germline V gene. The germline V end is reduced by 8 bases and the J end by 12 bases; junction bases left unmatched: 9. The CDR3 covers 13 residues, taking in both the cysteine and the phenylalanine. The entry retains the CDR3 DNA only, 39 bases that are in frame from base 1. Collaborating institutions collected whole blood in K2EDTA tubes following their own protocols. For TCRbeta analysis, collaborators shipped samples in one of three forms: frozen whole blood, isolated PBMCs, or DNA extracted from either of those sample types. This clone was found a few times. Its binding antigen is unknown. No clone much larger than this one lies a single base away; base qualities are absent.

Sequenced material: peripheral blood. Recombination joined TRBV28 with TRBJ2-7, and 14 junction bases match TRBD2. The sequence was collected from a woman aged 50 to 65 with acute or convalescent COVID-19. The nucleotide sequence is TGTGCCAGCCACGGGACTAGCGGGAGAGTATCGTACTTC. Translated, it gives CASHGTSGRVSYF.